This T cell receptor beta chain was profiled in a study of T cell repertoires in cytomegalovirus infection. For the study at large: Public TCR beta signatures indicated both CMV infection and matching HLA type.

On this clonotype: Its antigen is as yet unknown.

The V and J ends lost 3 bases and 4 bases respectively, with 12 bases between them. The germline CDR1 and CDR2 sequences are SGHTA and FQGNSA. The length of the CDR3 is 14 residues. The study's findings and limits: Accumulated public TCR beta family frequency recognized individuals carrying CMV together with the relevant HLA. What dominated the ex vivo response were HLA-C-restricted CMV-specific TCR beta clonotypes.

TCRdb re-analysed the reads in MiXCR, keeping a single row per CDR3 protein. The sample has 650,000 to 900,000 distinct CDR3 sequences; approximately 29% are singletons. The TCR sequence derives from a human donor in good health (CMV status not recorded). Some clones in this sample may be carry-over from other donors' samples. Here the sequenced sample was cultured CD8+ T cells from PBMCs, taken from culture after CMV antigen stimulation. V gene TRBV7-2 combines with J gene TRBJ1-2; weak D call: TRBD1 (6 bases). CDR3 DNA sequence: TGTGCCAGCAGCTTCAGGGGCCCCCTCTATGGCTACACCTTC. It yields the protein CASSFRGPLYGYTF.